This is a list of T cell receptor beta chains from one sample in a study of blood T cell repertoires in COVID-19. Some clones are missing from TCRdb's copy, which holds only in-frame ones; the method was immunoSEQ multiplex PCR. The profile shows a few hundred thousand clones, around nine tenths of them singletons. Sample: peripheral blood. The receptors here all came from a woman aged 35 to 49 who had recovered from COVID-19. The CDR3 runs from the conserved cysteine through the conserved F or W. D genes are given only for firm matches. The size entry is marked missing in some rows and otherwise reads once, few, many or a size class.

v_gene,abundance,j_gene,d_gene,CDR3nt,CDR3aa
TRBV4-1,NA,TRBJ2-7,NA,TGCGCCAGCAGCCCCTCAGGCTACGAGCAGTACTTC,CASSPSGYEQYF
TRBV9,NA,TRBJ2-1,NA,TGTGCCAGCAGCCCCACTGGGGACAACTCCTACAATGAGCAGTTCTTC,CASSPTGDNSYNEQFF
TRBV11-3,NA,TRBJ2-3,NA,TGTGCCAGCAGCTTAGGGCAGGACACAGATACGCAGTATTTT,CASSLGQDTDTQYF
TRBV9,NA,TRBJ1-6,NA,TGTGCCAGCAGCCCCGAAGGGGTACGAAATTCACCCCTCCACTTT,CASSPEGVRNSPLHF
TRBV10-3,NA,TRBJ2-5,TRBD1,TGTGCCATCAGTGAGCCTCCAGGGGGCGCGGAAGAGACCCAGTACTTC,CAISEPPGGAEETQYF
TRBV7-3,NA,TRBJ2-7,TRBD2,TGTGCCAGCAGCCTAATGGGAGGGCCATACGAGCAGTACTTC,CASSLMGGPYEQYF
TRBV10-2,NA,TRBJ2-1,NA,TGCGCCAGCGGCCCTGCGGGGGAGCAGTTCTTC,CASGPAGEQFF
TRBV2,NA,TRBJ2-2,TRBD2,TGTGCCAGCAGACTAGCGGAGAGCACCGGGGAGCTGTTTTTT,CASRLAESTGELFF
TRBV27,NA,TRBJ2-3,NA,TGTGCCAGCACTTCCCCCGGTAGCACAGATACGCAGTATTTT,CASTSPGSTDTQYF
TRBV6-5,NA,TRBJ1-2,TRBD1,TGTGCCAGCAGACGGGACAGGGGGCAGGGTGGCTACACCTTC,CASRRDRGQGGYTF
TRBV27,once,TRBJ1-3,NA,TGTGCCAGCAGTTCCGGGACATCCCTCTCTGGAAACACCATATATTTT,CASSSGTSLSGNTIYF
TRBV3-1/TRBV3-2,NA,TRBJ1-2,TRBD1,TGTGCCAGCAGCCAAGACAGGGGGCTTGGCTATGGCTACACCTTC,CASSQDRGLGYGYTF
TRBV4-1,once,TRBJ2-3,NA,TGCGCCAGCAGCCAAGAGGCGGGGCGGACAGATACGCAGTATTTT,CASSQEAGRTDTQYF
TRBV12-3/TRBV12-4,NA,TRBJ2-7,TRBD1,TGTGCCAGCAGTTTCGAGGACAGGGACGAGCAGTACTTC,CASSFEDRDEQYF
TRBV28,NA,TRBJ1-1,NA,TGTGCCAGCATGGGGGCGAACACTGAAGCTTTCTTT,CASMGANTEAFF
TRBV20-1,once,TRBJ1-2,TRBD1,TGCAGTGCAGGGGACAGCGAGGGCTACACCTTC,CSAGDSEGYTF
TRBV27,NA,TRBJ1-2,TRBD1,TGTGCCAGCAGTTCACGACAGGGCGGCTATGGCTACACCTTC,CASSSRQGGYGYTF
TRBV11-2,NA,TRBJ2-4,TRBD1,TGTGCCAGCAGCTTAGATAGGGGGACAGGGAACAAAAACATTCAGTACTTC,CASSLDRGTGNKNIQYF
TRBV29-1,once,TRBJ2-1,NA,TGCAGCGTTGGGTGGGGCGAGCAGTTCTTC,CSVGWGEQFF
TRBV27,once,TRBJ1-4,TRBD1,TGTGCCAGCAGTTGGACAGGGGCAGCTGAAAAACTGTTTTTT,CASSWTGAAEKLFF
TRBV25-1,few,TRBJ2-3,NA,TGTGCCAGCAGTGACCGAGCGGGCCGCACAGATACGCAGTATTTT,CASSDRAGRTDTQYF
TRBV2,NA,TRBJ1-2,TRBD1,TGTGCCAGCAGTCAAGACAGGGTTGGGGAAGGTGGCTACACCTTC,CASSQDRVGEGGYTF
TRBV5-1,NA,TRBJ1-1,TRBD1,TGCGCCAGCAGCTCCCGGGACAGGGGATGGGAAGCTTTCTTT,CASSSRDRGWEAFF
TRBV11-3,NA,TRBJ2-7,TRBD2,TGTGCCAGCAGCTTATTTAGCGGGAACTACGAGCAGTACTTC,CASSLFSGNYEQYF
TRBV30,once,TRBJ2-7,TRBD2,TGTGCCTGGACACCTCAGGGCGGGAGGGCCAACGAGCAGTACTTC,CAWTPQGGRANEQYF
TRBV7-7,NA,TRBJ2-2,NA,TGTGCTAGCAGCGAAAACGCGGGGACTCAGGGCGGCGGGGAGCTGTTTTTT,CASSENAGTQGGGELFF
TRBV27,NA,TRBJ2-7,NA,TGTGCCAGCAGTTCAGACTACGAGCAGTACTTC,CASSSDYEQYF
TRBV11-3,once,TRBJ2-1,NA,TGTGCCAGCAGCCCCGACAGCGATGAGCAGTTCTTC,CASSPDSDEQFF
TRBV2,NA,TRBJ1-3,NA,TGTGCCAGCAGTGCCGGAGATTACTCTGGAAACACCATATATTTT,CASSAGDYSGNTIYF
TRBV15,NA,TRBJ1-3,NA,TGTGCCACCAGCAGAGATGTGGACAGCTCTGGAAACACCATATATTTT,CATSRDVDSSGNTIYF
TRBV29-1,NA,TRBJ1-1,TRBD1,TGCAGCGTTGAAGGACAGGGGGACACTGAAGCTTTCTTT,CSVEGQGDTEAFF
TRBV24-1,NA,TRBJ2-7,TRBD1,TGTGCCACCCAATCAGGACAGGACTACGAGCAGTACTTC,CATQSGQDYEQYF
TRBV7-3,NA,TRBJ2-3,TRBD2,TGTGCCAGCAGCCCCGGTCTAGCGGGAGTTTATACGCAGTATTTT,CASSPGLAGVYTQYF
TRBV27,NA,TRBJ2-1,NA,TGTGCCAGCAGTTTGCGGCCCTTGGTCAATGAGCAGTTCTTC,CASSLRPLVNEQFF
TRBV5-4,NA,TRBJ1-1,NA,TGTGCCAGCAGCTTCGGGAGTCGGACTGAAGCTTTCTTT,CASSFGSRTEAFF
TRBV2,NA,TRBJ2-7,TRBD1,TGTGCCAGTCGGGACAGTACAACCTACGAGCAGTACTTC,CASRDSTTYEQYF
TRBV5-1,NA,TRBJ2-7,NA,TGCGCCAGCAGCTTCAGCGCAACAGGGCTCTACGAGCAGTACTTC,CASSFSATGLYEQYF
TRBV11-3,NA,TRBJ2-1,TRBD2,TGTGCCAGCAGCTCCCGACGAAGTGGGAGGGCCGGAGGTGAGCAGTTCTTC,CASSSRRSGRAGGEQFF
TRBV6-5,once,TRBJ2-3,TRBD2,TGTGCCAGCAGTTATAGCGGGAGGGCCAGGGATACGCAGTATTTT,CASSYSGRARDTQYF
TRBV10-3,NA,TRBJ1-5,TRBD1,TGTGCCATCAGTGAACGGGGGACAGGGGGTAGCAATCAGCCCCAGCATTTT,CAISERGTGGSNQPQHF
TRBV19,few,TRBJ1-3,NA,TGTGCCAGTAAGGTCCGGGACACCCTCCCCATATATTTT,CASKVRDTLPIYF
TRBV18,NA,TRBJ1-2,TRBD1,TGTGCCAGCTCACCTGGGGTGCAGGGGGAAGCTAACTATGGCTACACCTTC,CASSPGVQGEANYGYTF
TRBV7-2,NA,TRBJ2-1,NA,TGTGCCAGCAGCTTAGATAGCGACAACGCTTACAATGAGCAGTTCTTC,CASSLDSDNAYNEQFF
TRBV11-3,NA,TRBJ2-7,TRBD1,TGTGCCAGCAGGCCTGGGACAGGGGCCTCCTCCTACGAGCAGTACTTC,CASRPGTGASSYEQYF
TRBV24-1,NA,TRBJ2-2,TRBD1,TGTGCCACCAGTGGGTTCGGACAGGGTGACACCGGGGAGCTGTTTTTT,CATSGFGQGDTGELFF
TRBV24-1,NA,TRBJ1-5,TRBD1,TGTGCCACCAGCCTCGGGACAGGGGGGAACAATCAGCCCCAGCATTTT,CATSLGTGGNNQPQHF